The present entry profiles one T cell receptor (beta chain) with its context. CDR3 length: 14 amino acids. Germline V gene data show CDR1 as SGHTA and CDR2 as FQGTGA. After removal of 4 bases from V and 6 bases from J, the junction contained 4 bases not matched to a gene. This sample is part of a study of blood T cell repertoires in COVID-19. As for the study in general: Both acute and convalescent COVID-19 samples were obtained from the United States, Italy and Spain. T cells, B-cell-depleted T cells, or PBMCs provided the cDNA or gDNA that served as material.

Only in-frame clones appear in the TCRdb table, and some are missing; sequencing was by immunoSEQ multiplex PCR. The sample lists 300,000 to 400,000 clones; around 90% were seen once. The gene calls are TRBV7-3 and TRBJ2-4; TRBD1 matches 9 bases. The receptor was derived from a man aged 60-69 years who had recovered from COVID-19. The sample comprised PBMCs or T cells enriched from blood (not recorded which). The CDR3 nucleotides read TGTGCCAGCAGCTCTTCGACAGGGGGAAACATTCAGTACTTC. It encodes CASSSSTGGNIQYF.